This is a list of T cell receptor beta chains from one sample in a study of vaccination and CD4 T cells after COVID-19. Their target antigens are unknown. TCRdb reprocessed the PCR reads via MiXCR and lists one record per CDR3 protein. The data hold about 27,000 distinct CDR3 sequences, with around 60% observed a single time. Sequencing used CD4+ T cells from blood, cultured in vitro, obtained after SARS-CoV-2 vaccination. The receptors stem from a human donor who received a COVID-19 vaccine. The CDR3 runs from the conserved cysteine through the conserved F or W. D genes are given only for firm matches. Clone size is not always given. Where it is, it says once, few, many or a class for expanded clones.

J | length | V | D | size | DNA | CDR3
TRBJ2-5 | 16 | TRBV20-1 | TRBD1 | . | TGCAGTGCTAGTCTTCGTACAGGGGGCGCGAAGGAGACCCAGTACTTC | CSASLRTGGAKETQYF
TRBJ1-5 | 19 | TRBV20-1 | . | . | TGCAGTGCTAGAGATTTGGTGGGCCGGGTAGGGGATAGCAATCAGCCCCAGCATTTT | CSARDLVGRVGDSNQPQHF
TRBJ2-2 | 18 | TRBV7-3 | TRBD2 | . | TGTGCCAGCAGCTTAATCCCCAGCGGGGGGGCTGGGGGCGGGGAGCTGTTTTTT | CASSLIPSGGAGGGELFF
TRBJ1-3 | 16 | TRBV7-6 | . | few | TGTGCCAGCAGCTTAGCCACAGGGATCTCTGGAAACACCATATATTTT | CASSLATGISGNTIYF
TRBJ1-2 | 14 | TRBV20-1 | TRBD1 | few | TGCAGTGCTAAAACAGGGGGCAAGGACTATGGCTACACCTTC | CSAKTGGKDYGYTF
TRBJ1-1 | 14 | TRBV28 | . | few | TGTGCCAGCAGGGGGGGCGGTTCGTACACTGAAGCTTTCTTT | CASRGGGSYTEAFF
TRBJ1-2 | 14 | TRBV6-1 | . | . | TGTGCCAGCAGTCCGCCGACCGAGGTTTATGGCTACACCTTC | CASSPPTEVYGYTF
TRBJ1-1 | 15 | TRBV12-5 | . | . | TGTGCTAGTGGTCGTCGGCAGGGCCATTTGATTGAGGCTTTCTTT | CASGRRQGHLIEAFF
TRBJ1-2 | 13 | TRBV2 | . | . | . | CASSDSRWGSGTF
TRBJ2-7 | 15 | TRBV5-1 | TRBD1 | . | TGCGCCAGCAGCCGGGACAGACCCTTGGCCTACGAGCAGTACTTC | CASSRDRPLAYEQYF
TRBJ1-2 | 14 | TRBV10-3 | TRBD1 | . | TGTGCCATCACCCCGGACAGGGAGGGATATGGCTACACCTTC | CAITPDREGYGYTF
TRBJ2-3 | 13 | TRBV5-4 | . | . | TGTGCCAGCAGCTCTCGGATCACAGATACGCAGTATTTT | CASSSRITDTQYF
TRBJ1-2 | 13 | TRBV6-5 | . | once | TGTGCCAGCAGTTCAAGGGACCTCTATGGCTACACCTTC | CASSSRDLYGYTF
TRBJ1-1 | 15 | TRBV6-1 | . | . | TGTGCCAGCAATGTGAGGGTGAGAATGAACACTGAAGCTTTCTTT | CASNVRVRMNTEAFF
TRBJ1-2 | 11 | TRBV20-1 | . | . | TGCAGTGCTAGCGCCTCCTATGGCTACACCTTC | CSASASYGYTF
TRBJ1-1 | 16 | TRBV7-2 | . | . | TGTGCCAGCAGCTTAGATTCAGGGAGCCTGAACACTGAAGCTTTCTTT | CASSLDSGSLNTEAFF
TRBJ2-5 | 12 | TRBV6-1 | . | . | TGTGCCAGCAGGGACGGTTCGGAGACCCAGTACTTC | CASRDGSETQYF
TRBJ2-6 | 17 | TRBV27 | . | . | TGTGCCAGCAGTTTGGACTACCAGGGCTCTGGGGCCAACGTCCTGACTTTC | CASSLDYQGSGANVLTF
TRBJ2-1 | 14 | TRBV7-2 | TRBD2 | . | TGTGCCAGCACGTGGGGGGGGTCCTACAATGAGCAGTTCTTC | CASTWGGSYNEQFF
TRBJ1-2 | 18 | TRBV6-1 | TRBD1 | . | TGTGCCAGCAGTGAACACTTCCGGGACAGCGAGATGAACTATGGCTACACCTTC | CASSEHFRDSEMNYGYTF
TRBJ2-5 | 15 | TRBV29-1 | TRBD2 | . | TGCAGCGTTGCGGTGGTAGCGGGGGGGCCGGGGACCCAGTACTTC | CSVAVVAGGPGTQYF
TRBJ1-6 | 19 | TRBV21-1 | . | few | TGTGCCAGCAGCAAAGAGTTTATGGCAGGGCCTCCCTATAATTCACCCCTCCACTTT | CASSKEFMAGPPYNSPLHF
TRBJ2-1 | 14 | TRBV28 | TRBD2 | medium-sized | TGTGCCAGCAGTACTAGCGACCTTAACAATGAGCAGTTCTTC | CASSTSDLNNEQFF
TRBJ1-3 | 18 | TRBV6-1 | . | . | TGTGCCAGCAGTGAATCTGGTGGGTACAGGTCCTCTGGAAACACCATATATTTT | CASSESGGYRSSGNTIYF
TRBJ2-1 | 17 | TRBV19 | TRBD2 | once | TGTGCCAGTAGTCCTTCCTTCGGACTAGCGGTCAACAATGAGCAGTTCTTC | CASSPSFGLAVNNEQFF
TRBJ2-3 | 17 | TRBV24-1 | TRBD2 | . | TGTGCCACCAGTGTGGGGACTAGCGGGGGGGGCTCTCCTACGCAGTATTTT | CATSVGTSGGGSPTQYF
TRBJ1-2 | 13 | TRBV24-1 | . | . | TGTGCCACCCGCGGGGGCGCCTCCTATGGCTACACCTTC | CATRGGASYGYTF
TRBJ2-5 | 16 | TRBV7-6 | TRBD2 | . | TGTGCCAGCACCCCCTTAGCGGGGGGGCCTTTAGAGACCCAGTACTTC | CASTPLAGGPLETQYF
TRBJ2-3 | 16 | TRBV7-2 | . | few | TGTGCCAGCAGCCCACCGGGACTGCCTAGCACAGATACGCAGTATTTT | CASSPPGLPSTDTQYF
TRBJ2-7 | 14 | TRBV2 | TRBD1 | . | TGTGCCAGCGTGCCGGGACAGGGGTATGGCGAGCAGTACTTC | CASVPGQGYGEQYF
TRBJ2-3 | 14 | TRBV2 | . | few | TGTGCCAGCAGCTGGGACGGAGGCACAGATACGCAGTATTTT | CASSWDGGTDTQYF